This TCR beta chain was identified in a study of human T cells and chemical hapten exposure. Background on the study: During the roughly 25-week study period, patients had diphenylcyclopropenone applied to the scalp every week.

The sample holds a few counts of this clonotype. Its antigen is undetermined. The CDR3 sequence is 16 residues long. Germline CDR1 SGHTA, CDR2 FQGNSA. The V and J ends lost 4 bases and 4 bases, in that order; junction bases with no gene match: 9. Library preparation tagged each individual cDNA molecule with a unique molecular identifier. Each CDR3 protein is one row after TCRdb ran MiXCR on the RACE reads. The profile covers around 110,000 distinct CDR3 sequences, with about 11% appearing a single time and over 2% taken by the ten largest. Indicated time point: patch test 3, about 24 weeks after DPC sensitization. Noted treatment: therapeutic diphenylcyclopropenone sensitization with weekly scalp DPC. General study results and limits: TCRs whose frequency exceeded 1 in 1000 remained the same following DPC sensitization. PT1 expanded TCR numbers tracked positively with patch test score.

The material was whole blood, obtained in connection with sensitization to the hapten diphenylcyclopropenone (DPC). The chain couples TRBV7-2 to TRBJ1-4; TRBD1 agrees at 7 bases. The sequence came from a woman aged 45-65 years with alopecia areata. Some clones in this sample may be carry-over from other donors' samples. The CDR3 DNA follows: TGTGCCAGCAGCTGGGGACAGCTCCAGGGTAATGAAAAACTGTTTTTT. This sequence encodes CASSWGQLQGNEKLFF.